These 26 T cell receptor beta chains were sequenced from one sample in a study of identical twins. TCRdb independently ran MiXCR on the 5' RACE reads; one entry per CDR3 protein. Here the sample spans approximately 620,000 distinct CDR3 sequences, more than 6.5% being singletons. The data were also submitted as part of a second study, on yellow fever vaccine responses in identical twins.

Specimen: PBMCs. The receptors originated from a woman in her late teens or twenties in good health.

This chain joins TRBV20-1 and TRBJ2-3, with D possibly being TRBD2 (6 bases). Germline V gene data show CDR1 as DFQATT and CDR2 as SNEGSKA (reference sequence). The length of the CDR3 is 16 residues. Trimming cost V 0 bases and J 2 bases, with 15 bases left between them. Written as DNA, the CDR3 is TGCAGTGCTAGAGATTTCGTGGGGGAGGTCACAGATACGCAGTATTTT. Amino acids: CSARDFVGEVTDTQYF.

The rearrangement links TRBV11-1 to TRBJ2-7; D remains unclear. The CDR3 has 16 residues. Trimming pared 1 base from V and 3 bases from J, leaving 16 bases between. The V gene's germline CDR1 is SGHAT and CDR2 FQDESV (reference sequence). The CDR3 protein is CASSLVGTRRVYEQYF. In nucleotides, the CDR3 is TGTGCCAGCAGCTTAGTTGGCACCCGAAGGGTCTACGAGCAGTACTTC. Full variable domain (remainder filled in from reference TRBV11-1 and TRBJ2-7): EAEVAQSPRYKITEKSQAVAFWCDPISGHATLYWYRQILGQGPELLVQFQDESVVDDSQLPKDRFSAERLKGVDSTLKIQPAELGDSAMYLCASSLVGTRRVYEQYFGPGTRLTVT.

The V call is TRBV6-6, the J call TRBJ1-1, with a possible D match to TRBD1 (6 bases). CDR1 and CDR2 from the germline V gene are MNHNY and SVGAGI (reference sequence). The CDR3 contains 12 residues. The CDR3 loop is CPRGGGRTEAFF. The CDR3 DNA is TGTCCTAGAGGGGGGGGGCGCACTGAAGCTTTCTTT.

The chain recombines TRBV2 with TRBJ2-3, with 8 nucleotides matching TRBD2. The V and J ends lost 2 bases and 2 bases, in that order; junction bases with no gene match: 3. The length of the CDR3 is 15 residues. Germline CDR1 is SNHLY and CDR2 is FYNNEI. CDR3 sequence: CASSEKRGYTDTQYF. DNA of the CDR3: TGTGCCAGCAGTGAAAAGCGGGGGTACACAGATACGCAGTATTTT.

The sample holds a few counts of this clonotype. J is TRBJ2-3 and V is TRBV5-1; D might be TRBD1 or TRBD2, each matching 5 bases. The CDR3 length is 15 residues. Germline CDR1 reads SGHRS; CDR2 reads YFSETQ. Trimming took 6 bases from V and 3 from J, leaving 17 bases between them. The CDR3 spells CASKGVAIGTDTQYF. CDR3 DNA: TGCGCCAGCAAAGGGGTAGCGATCGGAACAGATACGCAGTATTTT. The variable domain in full, with the rest retrieved from reference TRBV5-1 and TRBJ2-3, is KAGVTQTPRYLIKTRGQQVTLSCSPISGHRSVSWYQQTPGQGLQFLFEYFSETQRNKGNFPGRFSGRQFSNSRSEMNVSTLELGDSALYLCASKGVAIGTDTQYFGPGTRLTVL.

At least ten counts were recorded for this clonotype. The chain recombines TRBV7-9 with TRBJ2-1, with 8 bases fitting TRBD1. CDR3 size: 15 residues. Looked up from germline, CDR1 is SEHNR and CDR2 is FQNEAQ (reference sequence). Trimming at V came to 4 bases and at J to 9 bases, leaving 11 bases not matched to a gene. This CDR3 is CASSSYGGQGSEQFF. The CDR3 region has the DNA TGTGCCAGCAGCTCGTACGGCGGACAGGGCAGTGAGCAGTTCTTC.

In its sample, this clonotype was seen a few times. The genes are TRBV3-1 and TRBJ2-4, with 10 bases aligning to TRBD1. Germline V gene data show CDR1 as LGHDT and CDR2 as YNNKEL (reference sequence). V was pared by 1 base and J by 8 bases, with 11 bases of the junction left unmatched. The CDR3 has 17 residues. The CDR3 coding sequence is TGTGCCAGCAGCCAAGTTGGACAGGGGGGTTTCTTGGACATTCAGTACTTC. Residues: CASSQVGQGGFLDIQYF.

The CDR3 reads CASSPMPMRKTQYF. The CDR3 bases are TGTGCCAGCAGCCCCATGCCGATGAGAAAGACCCAGTACTTC. The V and J genes are TRBV27 and TRBJ2-5; D gene ambiguous. The V end lost 6 bases, the J end lost 6 bases, and 17 bases lay between the germline ends. Germline V gives CDR1 MNHEY, CDR2 SMNVEV (reference sequence). The CDR3 contains 14 residues.

This clonotype showed up many times. The chain links TRBV5-1 to TRBJ2-1, with TRBD1 matching over 7 bases. V lost 4 bases to trimming and J lost 2 bases; unmatched junction nucleotides: 3. This CDR3 has 14 residues. Germline CDR1 SGHRS, CDR2 YFSETQ. The CDR3 sequence: CASSVDRAYNEQFF. Here the CDR3 DNA reads TGCGCCAGCAGCGTCGACAGGGCCTACAATGAGCAGTTCTTC.

This clonotype was found many times. The chain recombines TRBV11-2 with TRBJ2-1; D not resolved. V was trimmed by 5 bases and J by 9 bases, leaving 8 bases between them. Germline values: CDR1 SGHAT, CDR2 FQNNGV. The CDR3 extends over 11 amino acids. CDR3 in amino acids: CASSRRAEQFF. CDR3 sequence (DNA): TGTGCCAGCAGCCGACGGGCTGAGCAGTTCTTC.

In this sample, this clonotype turned up a few times. The chain carries TRBV11-2 and TRBJ2-1, with 7 bases aligning to TRBD1. V shed 5 bases and J 2 bases; nucleotides not matched to a gene: 9. This CDR3 is built from 16 residues. CDR1 and CDR2 (germline): SGHAT, FQNNGV. Here the CDR3 DNA reads TGTGCCAGCAGCCATGGACAGGCTCCTACCTACAATGAGCAGTTCTTC. Protein sequence: CASSHGQAPTYNEQFF.

The sample holds a few counts of this clonotype. The chain recombines TRBV28 with TRBJ2-3; no firm D call. Looked up from germline, CDR1 is MDHEN and CDR2 is SYDVKM. CDR3 length: 14 amino acids. V was trimmed by 5 bases and J by 4 bases, leaving 13 bases between them. This CDR3 is CASSPIEIPDTQYF. The CDR3 nucleotides read TGTGCCAGCAGTCCCATAGAGATCCCAGATACGCAGTATTTT.

This clonotype showed up just a few times. The rearrangement joins TRBV5-1 to TRBJ2-1; D remains unclear. Trimming removed 4 bases at V and 8 bases at J, with 22 bases between. The germline gives CDR1 SGHRS, CDR2 YFSETQ. The CDR3 is 16 residues long. The DNA for the CDR3 is TGCGCCAGCAGCATTGGGTTGAGTTTTTTCGGTTATGAGCAGTTCTTC. This encodes CASSIGLSFFGYEQFF.

CDR3 region: CSARVRTYEQYF. The CDR3 DNA sequence: TGCAGTGCTAGAGTCAGGACCTACGAGCAGTACTTC. The J gene is TRBJ2-7, the V gene TRBV20-1, with D uncertain. CDR1 and CDR2 (germline): DFQATT, SNEGSKA (reference sequence). This CDR3 has 12 amino acids. Trimming stripped 1 base from V and 2 bases from J, with 6 bases between.

The genes are TRBV12-3 or TRBV12-4 and TRBJ1-5, with D possibly TRBD1 on 6 matching bases. This CDR3 comprises 15 residues. The V and J ends lost 3 bases and 7 bases respectively, with 16 bases between them. The CDR3 region has the DNA TGTGCCAGCAGTTTCGTGGGGGGGGCTGGGCAGCCCCAGCATTTT. This translates into CASSFVGGAGQPQHF.

This clonotype has a count of ten or more. A read error may produce the germline difference seen at one junction end. This rearrangement joins TRBV20-1 to TRBJ2-1; D is undetermined. The germline V gene has CDR1 DFQATT and CDR2 SNEGSKA (reference sequence). The CDR3 has 13 amino acids. CDR3 sequence (DNA): TGCAGTGCCAGAGGTCGCTCCTACAATGAGCAGTTCTTC. It yields the protein CSARGRSYNEQFF.

This clonotype has a count of ten or more. CDR3: CASSDPTEAFF. In nucleotides, the CDR3 is TGTGCCAGCAGCGATCCCACTGAAGCTTTCTTT. The chain joins TRBV12-3 or TRBV12-4 to TRBJ1-1, with D uncertain. The V gene lost 6 bases and the J gene lost 4 bases, with 6 bases spanning the gap. This CDR3 has 11 residues.

In its sample, this clonotype was seen many times. The V and J genes are TRBV6-5 and TRBJ2-7; 9 nucleotides align to TRBD1. Per germline, CDR1 MNHEY and CDR2 SVGAGI. The CDR3 length is 17 residues. With V trimmed by 0 bases and J by 0 bases, 6 bases remained unmatched. The CDR3 DNA is TGTGCCAGCAGTTACTCGACAGGGGGAGCGGACTCCTACGAGCAGTACTTC. Amino acids: CASSYSTGGADSYEQYF.

This clonotype was seen at least ten times. The chain combines TRBV5-1 with TRBJ1-5; 7 positions agree with TRBD1. This CDR3 contains 15 residues. Germline V gene sequence: CDR1 SGHRS, CDR2 YFSETQ. The V and J ends lost 4 bases and 6 bases, in that order; junction bases with no gene match: 10. The CDR3: CASSPLTGLGQPQHF. CDR3 nucleotide sequence: TGCGCCAGCAGCCCGCTGACAGGGTTAGGTCAGCCCCAGCATTTT.

This clonotype was counted many times. This chain connects TRBV11-2 to TRBJ2-3; 9 bases match TRBD2. The V gene's germline CDR1 is SGHAT and CDR2 FQNNGV. J lost 0 bases, V lost 3 bases, and 7 bases had no gene match. The CDR3 has 17 amino acids. CDR3 DNA sequence: TGTGCCAGCAGCTTTTTCGTTCTAGCGGGGAGCACAGATACGCAGTATTTT. Translated, it gives CASSFFVLAGSTDTQYF.

This clonotype was detected only a few times. V usage is TRBV12-3 or TRBV12-4 and J usage is TRBJ2-2, with D possibly TRBD2 on 7 matching bases. V lost 5 bases to trimming and J lost 5 bases, with 15 bases between them. The CDR3 spans 15 residues. The CDR3 nucleotides are TGTGCCAGCAGTCCTACAGGGAGGGGGACCGGGGAGCTGTTTTTT. It codes for CASSPTGRGTGELFF.

This clonotype was detected many times. V is TRBV9 and J is TRBJ1-3, with 7 nucleotides matching TRBD1. V trimming: 3 bases; J trimming: 5 bases; junction bases outside the gene matches: 5. The germline gives CDR1 SGDLS, CDR2 YYNGEE. CDR3 length: 14 residues. The DNA for the CDR3 is TGTGCCAGCAGCGAGACAGGGTCGAGAAACACCATATATTTT. It specifies CASSETGSRNTIYF.

This clonotype was counted a few times. This sequence joins TRBV11-2 and TRBJ2-3; TRBD1 might be the D (5 bases). Germline values: CDR1 SGHAT, CDR2 FQNNGV. The CDR3 is made up of 17 amino acids. V lost 5 bases and J lost 2, with 20 bases in between. The chain's CDR3 is CASSQTIGVGYTDTQYF. The CDR3 nucleotides read TGTGCCAGCAGCCAAACGATAGGGGTGGGCTACACAGATACGCAGTATTTT.

This clonotype was observed many times. This chain connects TRBV5-1 to TRBJ2-4, with D tentatively TRBD1 or TRBD2 (5 bases each). In germline, CDR1 is SGHRS, CDR2 YFSETQ. The CDR3 is 15 amino acids. Deletions cut 5 bases from V and 2 bases from J, with 14 bases between. CDR3 amino acids: CASRTGAASKNIQYF. DNA of the CDR3: TGCGCCAGCAGGACCGGGGCCGCCTCCAAAAACATTCAGTACTTC.

This clonotype was counted ten times or more. The chain uses TRBV12-3 or TRBV12-4 and TRBJ2-3, with 12 bases fitting TRBD2. V was pared by 6 bases and J by 4 bases, with 5 bases of the junction left unmatched. The CDR3 consists of 15 residues. This chain's CDR3 is CASRGTSGLADTQYF. CDR3 coding DNA: TGTGCCAGCAGAGGGACTAGCGGGTTAGCAGATACGCAGTATTTT.

This clonotype was recorded many times. The chain carries TRBV5-6 and TRBJ2-7; D gene uncertain. V was shortened by 4 bases and J by 7 bases, with 15 bases between the two germline ends. Germline V gene lookup returns CDR1 SGHDT and CDR2 YYEEEE. The length of the CDR3 is 13 residues. The chain's CDR3 is CASSGSPRDEQYF. The CDR3 nucleotides read TGTGCCAGCAGCGGCAGTCCTAGGGATGAGCAGTACTTC.